A selection of T cell receptor beta chains follows, all from one sample in a study of T cell repertoires in cytomegalovirus infection. TCRdb redid the calling of the reads with MiXCR, one entry per CDR3 protein. The sample contains roughly 320,000 distinct CDR3 sequences, roughly a tenth of which appear only once. The sample was PBMCs. The receptors here all came from a human donor in good health (CMV status not recorded). Some clones in this sample may be carry-over from other donors' samples. CDR3s include the opening cysteine and the closing phenylalanine or tryptophan. The D gene is left open where the match is weak. Not all rows give a size; the values are once, few, many and, for expanded clones, a class.

D: TRBD2; size: many; V: TRBV7-2; J: TRBJ2-7; DNA: TGTGCCAGCAGCCCCCGTCAGCGGGGGGACTACGAGCAGTACTTC; CDR3: CASSPRQRGDYEQYF
D: TRBD1; size: many; V: TRBV7-8; J: TRBJ1-2; DNA: TGTGCCAGCAGCTGGGACAGGGACCCTTCTTCCGGCTACACCTTC; CDR3: CASSWDRDPSSGYTF
D: -; size: many; V: TRBV2; J: TRBJ2-3; DNA: TGTGCCAGCAGTGAAGCGCTAATTGCGGGAGATACGCAGTATTTT; CDR3: CASSEALIAGDTQYF
D: -; size: many; V: TRBV10-2; J: TRBJ2-1; DNA: TGCGCCAGCAGTGAGGCCGACATCTTAGGACTTTCCTACAATGAGCAGTTCTTC; CDR3: CASSEADILGLSYNEQFF
D: -; size: -; V: TRBV20-1; J: TRBJ2-2; DNA: TGCAGTGCTAGAGCCCCCAAGACCGGGGAGCTGTTTTTT; CDR3: CSARAPKTGELFF
D: -; size: many; V: TRBV12-3/TRBV12-4; J: TRBJ2-1; DNA: TGTGCCAGCAGTTCGGGGGTTCTGGATGAGCAGTTCTTC; CDR3: CASSSGVLDEQFF
D: TRBD2; size: -; V: TRBV5-1; J: TRBJ2-1; DNA: TGCGCCAGCAGCCCATGGGGGGGTTCCAGCTCCTACAATGAGCAGTTCTTC; CDR3: CASSPWGGSSSYNEQFF
D: -; size: few; V: TRBV6-5; J: TRBJ2-3; DNA: TGTGCCAGCAGTTCACTAGCAGTCCGCACAGATACGCAGTATTTT; CDR3: CASSSLAVRTDTQYF
D: -; size: few; V: TRBV7-2; J: TRBJ1-5; DNA: TGTGCCAGCAGCTTAGCAGGCGGACCCAATCAGCCCCAGCATTTT; CDR3: CASSLAGGPNQPQHF
D: -; size: many; V: TRBV4-1; J: TRBJ1-2; DNA: TGCGCCAGCAGCCATCTACAGGGAACCTATGGCTACACCTTC; CDR3: CASSHLQGTYGYTF
D: -; size: many; V: TRBV3-1; J: TRBJ2-7; DNA: TGTGCCAGCAGCCAAGCGGCGGAGCAGTACTTC; CDR3: CASSQAAEQYF
D: TRBD1; size: many; V: TRBV10-2; J: TRBJ1-1; DNA: TGCGCCACCCAACAGGGGATGAACACTGAAGCTTTCTTT; CDR3: CATQQGMNTEAFF
D: TRBD1; size: -; V: TRBV12-3/TRBV12-4; J: TRBJ2-6; DNA: TGTGCCAGCAGTCAAGGGACAGTCTCTGGGGCCAACGTCCTGACTTTC; CDR3: CASSQGTVSGANVLTF
D: TRBD1; size: -; V: TRBV10-3; J: TRBJ1-1; DNA: TGTGCCATCAGTGGACAGGGGGAAGAAGCTTTCTTT; CDR3: CAISGQGEEAFF
D: TRBD2; size: few; V: TRBV2; J: TRBJ2-1; DNA: TGTGCCAGCAGTGGGGAGACTAGCGGGGGGGCCGGTTCCTACAATGAGCAGTTCTTC; CDR3: CASSGETSGGAGSYNEQFF
D: -; size: many; V: TRBV14; J: TRBJ1-2; DNA: TGTGCCAGCAGCCTTGAGGGGGTGCTTAACTATGGCTACACCTTC; CDR3: CASSLEGVLNYGYTF
D: TRBD1; size: many; V: TRBV27; J: TRBJ2-7; DNA: TGTGCCAGCAGTTGGAGGGACAGGGAAGGGTACGAGCAGTACTTC; CDR3: CASSWRDREGYEQYF
D: TRBD1; size: many; V: TRBV6-2/TRBV6-3; J: TRBJ2-1; DNA: TGTGCCAGCGCGGGGACAGGGCTCCCTGAGCAGTTCTTC; CDR3: CASAGTGLPEQFF
D: -; size: -; V: TRBV4-1; J: TRBJ2-7; DNA: TGCGCCAGCAGCCAAGCATCGGACGGAACTTACGAGCAGTACTTC; CDR3: CASSQASDGTYEQYF
D: -; size: -; V: TRBV20-1; J: TRBJ1-5; DNA: TGCAGTGCTAGAGATGGTGGACTCCTTATAGGCAATCAGCCCCAGCATTTT; CDR3: CSARDGGLLIGNQPQHF
D: TRBD2; size: once; V: TRBV5-5; J: TRBJ2-5; DNA: TGTGCCTGCAGCTTGGCGGGAGAACGAGAGACCCAGTACTTC; CDR3: CACSLAGERETQYF
D: TRBD2; size: -; V: TRBV20-1; J: TRBJ2-3; DNA: TGCAGTGCTAGACCACTAGCGAGAACAGATACGCAGTATTTT; CDR3: CSARPLARTDTQYF
D: TRBD1; size: -; V: TRBV3-1; J: TRBJ2-7; DNA: TGTGCCAGCAGCCAAGCGGGACAGGGCCTCTACGAGCAGTACTTC; CDR3: CASSQAGQGLYEQYF
D: TRBD2; size: many; V: TRBV7-2; J: TRBJ2-5; DNA: TGTGCCAGCAGCTCTAGCGGGTTGGGAGAGACCCAGTACTTC; CDR3: CASSSSGLGETQYF
D: -; size: many; V: TRBV6-2/TRBV6-3; J: TRBJ2-5; DNA: TGTGCCAGCAGCCCCGCCCGTACTCTCAGGAAAGAGACCCAGTACTTC; CDR3: CASSPARTLRKETQYF
D: TRBD2; size: -; V: TRBV12-3/TRBV12-4; J: TRBJ2-7; DNA: TGTGCCAGCAGTTTAAGTAGCGGGGGGAGCAACGAGCAGTACTTC; CDR3: CASSLSSGGSNEQYF
D: -; size: -; V: TRBV24-1; J: TRBJ1-2; DNA: TGTGCCACCAGTGGGCGGGAGAGAGGATATGGCTACACCTTC; CDR3: CATSGRERGYGYTF
D: TRBD2; size: -; V: TRBV25-1; J: TRBJ2-3; DNA: TGTGCCAGCAGCAACACACCGGGGGGACCACAGTATTTT; CDR3: CASSNTPGGPQYF
D: -; size: -; V: TRBV20-1; J: TRBJ1-1; DNA: TGCAGTGCTAAGGACGGGAACACTGAAGCTTTCTTT; CDR3: CSAKDGNTEAFF
D: -; size: many; V: TRBV6-1; J: TRBJ2-2; DNA: TGTGCCAGCAGTGAGGTGAACACCGGGGAGCTGTTTTTT; CDR3: CASSEVNTGELFF
D: -; size: few; V: TRBV20-1; J: TRBJ1-1; DNA: TGCAGTGCTTATTCCGGGACCGGAAACACTGAAGCTTTCTTT; CDR3: CSAYSGTGNTEAFF
D: TRBD2; size: many; V: TRBV28; J: TRBJ2-1; DNA: TGTGCCAGCGGGACTAGCGGGGCCGTCAATGAGCAGTTCTTC; CDR3: CASGTSGAVNEQFF
D: -; size: many; V: TRBV6-2/TRBV6-3; J: TRBJ2-5; DNA: TGTGCCAGCAGTCCTACAGAAGAGACCCAGTACTTC; CDR3: CASSPTEETQYF
D: -; size: -; V: TRBV20-1; J: TRBJ1-4; DNA: TGCAGTGCTCTCAATCAGGTCGGGCGCCCTAATGAAAAACTGTTTTTT; CDR3: CSALNQVGRPNEKLFF
D: -; size: -; V: TRBV28; J: TRBJ2-2; DNA: TGTGCCAGCAGGTTCGGGTTACACACCGGGGAGCTGTTTTTT; CDR3: CASRFGLHTGELFF
D: TRBD1; size: many; V: TRBV23-1; J: TRBJ1-2; DNA: TGCGCCAGCAGTCAATCGCCACGCGTCGGGACAGTCTATGGCTACACCTTC; CDR3: CASSQSPRVGTVYGYTF
D: TRBD1; size: many; V: TRBV20-1; J: TRBJ1-1; DNA: TGCAGTGTCCCGACAGGGGAAAAAGGGGACACTGAAGCTTTCTTT; CDR3: CSVPTGEKGDTEAFF
D: -; size: many; V: TRBV7-8; J: TRBJ2-3; DNA: TGTGCCAGCACTCTCAGGGGCACAGATACGCAGTATTTT; CDR3: CASTLRGTDTQYF
D: TRBD2; size: many; V: TRBV7-6; J: TRBJ2-2; DNA: TGTGCCAGCAGCTTATTGACTAGCGGGTCTTACACCGGGGAGCTGTTTTTT; CDR3: CASSLLTSGSYTGELFF
D: -; size: many; V: TRBV5-1; J: TRBJ2-2; DNA: TGCGCCAGCAGCTTCGGGGAGAACACCGGGGAGCTGTTTTTT; CDR3: CASSFGENTGELFF
D: -; size: few; V: TRBV18; J: TRBJ1-2; DNA: TGTGCCAGCTCACCAGGACTGGAAAACTATGGCTACACCTTC; CDR3: CASSPGLENYGYTF
D: -; size: few; V: TRBV6-5; J: TRBJ1-4; DNA: TGTGCCAGCAGTTACTCCGGGAGGCAGGATGAAAAACTGTTTTTT; CDR3: CASSYSGRQDEKLFF
D: -; size: -; V: TRBV28; J: TRBJ1-1; DNA: TGTGCCAGCAGTTCCTCCGAGGGGACTGAAGCTTTCTTT; CDR3: CASSSSEGTEAFF
D: -; size: many; V: TRBV7-9; J: TRBJ2-4; DNA: TGTGCCAGCAGCTTAGGACAGGACCGAGCCAAAAACATTCAGTACTTC; CDR3: CASSLGQDRAKNIQYF
D: TRBD1; size: many; V: TRBV7-3; J: TRBJ2-1; DNA: TGTGCCAGCAGCCCTCAGGGGGCCTCCTACAATGAGCAGTTCTTC; CDR3: CASSPQGASYNEQFF
D: TRBD1; size: many; V: TRBV29-1; J: TRBJ2-1; DNA: TGCAGCGGACAGGGGGACGCCAGTGAGCAGTTCTTC; CDR3: CSGQGDASEQFF
D: -; size: many; V: TRBV28; J: TRBJ1-4; DNA: TGTGCCAGCAGTTTGGGAGGGTTTAATGAAAAACTGTTTTTT; CDR3: CASSLGGFNEKLFF
D: TRBD1; size: many; V: TRBV11-3; J: TRBJ2-7; DNA: TGTGCCAGCAGCTTGGTGGGACAGAGCTACGAGCAGTACTTC; CDR3: CASSLVGQSYEQYF
D: -; size: many; V: TRBV20-1; J: TRBJ1-6; DNA: TGCAGTGCGAGGAGTAGTGATTCACCCCTCCACTTT; CDR3: CSARSSDSPLHF
D: TRBD1; size: many; V: TRBV7-2; J: TRBJ2-7; DNA: TGTGCCAGCAGTCGCCGGACAGGCGAGAACGAGCAGTACTTC; CDR3: CASSRRTGENEQYF
D: -; size: many; V: TRBV4-1; J: TRBJ1-5; DNA: TGCGCCAGCAGCCGCCTCCCGGGGGCGCTGGATGGACCCCAGCATTTT; CDR3: CASSRLPGALDGPQHF
D: -; size: many; V: TRBV2; J: TRBJ2-7; DNA: TGTGCCAGCAGTGAAGGGCAGGGAAGGACCTACGAGCAGTACTTC; CDR3: CASSEGQGRTYEQYF
D: TRBD2; size: -; V: TRBV28; J: TRBJ2-5; DNA: TGTGCCAGCGAGCCGGGGGGGGGCCAAGAGACCCAGTACTTC; CDR3: CASEPGGGQETQYF
D: -; size: many; V: TRBV12-3/TRBV12-4; J: TRBJ2-5; DNA: TGTGCCAGCAGCCCAGGGGCGCGGATTGGGGAGACCCAGTACTTC; CDR3: CASSPGARIGETQYF
D: TRBD2; size: many; V: TRBV6-2/TRBV6-3; J: TRBJ2-3; DNA: TGTGCCAGCAGTTACGATTTAGCGGGGGGCCGAAGCACAGATACGCAGTATTTT; CDR3: CASSYDLAGGRSTDTQYF
D: -; size: many; V: TRBV7-9; J: TRBJ2-5; DNA: TGTGCCAGCATCCACGCGAGGTGGGAGACCCAGTACTTC; CDR3: CASIHARWETQYF
D: -; size: many; V: TRBV12-3/TRBV12-4; J: TRBJ1-2; DNA: TGTGCCAGCACCCTAACCGGGGCTTCGGATGGCTACACCTTC; CDR3: CASTLTGASDGYTF
D: TRBD1; size: few; V: TRBV19; J: TRBJ1-5; DNA: TGTGCCAGTAGGTGGGGACAGGGCTCCAATCAGCCCCAGCATTTT; CDR3: CASRWGQGSNQPQHF
D: TRBD2; size: many; V: TRBV28; J: TRBJ2-1; DNA: TGTGCCAGCAGTTTTCAAAGACTAGCGGGGGGGAATGAGCAGTTCTTC; CDR3: CASSFQRLAGGNEQFF
D: -; size: once; V: TRBV12-3/TRBV12-4; J: TRBJ1-1; DNA: TGTGCCAGTCACTTAATGAACACTGAAGCTTTCTTT; CDR3: CASHLMNTEAFF